This T cell receptor (beta chain) derives from a study of tumor and adjacent non-tumor tissue in lung cancer. Study outcomes and limitations: Normal lung showed higher cumulative top 100 clone frequency than tumor. Tumor tissue had significantly higher TCR diversity than normal lung. Higher tumor TCR diversity was associated with shorter survival.

Comments on this clonotype: Its antigen is currently unknown. At one end, the junction sequence differs from germline, possibly due to a read error.

The template was RNA from unsorted bulk tissue. The normal lung tissue was taken more than 3 cm from the tumor edge. Donors were chemotherapy-naive, newly diagnosed lung cancer surgical patients in China, August–late 2014. This CDR3 has 15 residues. Germline V gene sequence: CDR1 SEHNR, CDR2 FQNEAQ (reference sequence). Three rounds of nested PCR, following a modified ARM-PCR protocol, produced the TCRbeta library. TCRdb called the multiplex PCR reads again in MiXCR, with one record for every CDR3 protein. The sample has 90,000 to 100,000 distinct CDR3 sequences, 75% to 85% seen once. This rearrangement joins TRBV7-9 to TRBJ2-3; TRBD2 agrees at 8 bases. The sequenced sample was distant non-tumor lung tissue. The TCR comes from a man aged 60 to 75 with small cell lung cancer. The CDR3 reads CVSRPPSGSTDTQYF. The CDR3 DNA follows: TGTGTCAGCAGGCCCCCTAGCGGGAGCACAGATACGCAGTATTTT.